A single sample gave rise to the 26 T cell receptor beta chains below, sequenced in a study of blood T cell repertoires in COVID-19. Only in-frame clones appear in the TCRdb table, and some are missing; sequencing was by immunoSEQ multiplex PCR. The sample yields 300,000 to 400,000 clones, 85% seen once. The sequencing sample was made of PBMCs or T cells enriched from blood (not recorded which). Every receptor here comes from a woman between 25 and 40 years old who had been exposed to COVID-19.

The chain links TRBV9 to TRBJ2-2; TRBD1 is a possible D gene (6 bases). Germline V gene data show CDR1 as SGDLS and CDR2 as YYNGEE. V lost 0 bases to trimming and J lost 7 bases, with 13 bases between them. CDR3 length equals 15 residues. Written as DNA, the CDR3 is TGTGCCAGCAGCGTAGATCAGGGGAAAGGCGGGGAGCTGTTTTTT. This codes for CASSVDQGKGGELFF.

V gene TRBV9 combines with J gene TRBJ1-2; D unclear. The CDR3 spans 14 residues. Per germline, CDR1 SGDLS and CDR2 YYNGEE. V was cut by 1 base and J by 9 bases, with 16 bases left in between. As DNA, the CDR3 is TGTGCCAGCAGCGTACACGGGAGCAAAACTAGCTACACCTTC. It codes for CASSVHGSKTSYTF.

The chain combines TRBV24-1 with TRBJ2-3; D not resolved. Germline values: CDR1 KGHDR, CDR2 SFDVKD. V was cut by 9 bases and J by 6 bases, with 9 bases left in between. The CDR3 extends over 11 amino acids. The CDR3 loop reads CATSAADTQYF. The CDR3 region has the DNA TGTGCCACCTCCGCCGCGGATACGCAGTATTTT.

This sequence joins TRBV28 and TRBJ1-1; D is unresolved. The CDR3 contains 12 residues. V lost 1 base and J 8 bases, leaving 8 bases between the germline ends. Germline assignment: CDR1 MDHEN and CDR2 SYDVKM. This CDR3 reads CASSLYRREAFF. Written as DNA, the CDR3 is TGTGCCAGCAGTTTATACCGCCGGGAAGCTTTCTTT.

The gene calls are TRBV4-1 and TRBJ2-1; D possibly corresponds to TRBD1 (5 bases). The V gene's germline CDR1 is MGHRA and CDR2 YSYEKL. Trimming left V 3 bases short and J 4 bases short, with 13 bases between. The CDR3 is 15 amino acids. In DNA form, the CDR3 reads TGCGCCAGCAGCCAGGGCCAGACAGATTACAATGAGCAGTTCTTC. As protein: CASSQGQTDYNEQFF.

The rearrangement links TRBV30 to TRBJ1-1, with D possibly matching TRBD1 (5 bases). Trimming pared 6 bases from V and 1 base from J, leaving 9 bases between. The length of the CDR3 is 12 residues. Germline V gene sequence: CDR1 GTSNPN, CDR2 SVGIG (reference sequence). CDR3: CACFRANTEAFF. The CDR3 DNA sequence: TGTGCCTGCTTCAGGGCGAACACTGAAGCTTTCTTT.

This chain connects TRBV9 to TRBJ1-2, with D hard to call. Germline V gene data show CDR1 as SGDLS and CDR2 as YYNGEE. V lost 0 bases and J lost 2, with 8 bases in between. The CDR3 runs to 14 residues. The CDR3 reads CASSVGEGNYGYTF. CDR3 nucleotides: TGTGCCAGCAGCGTAGGAGAGGGCAACTATGGCTACACCTTC.

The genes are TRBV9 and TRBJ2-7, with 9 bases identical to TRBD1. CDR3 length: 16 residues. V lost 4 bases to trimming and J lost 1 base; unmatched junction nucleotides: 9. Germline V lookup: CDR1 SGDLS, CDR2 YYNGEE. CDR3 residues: CASSNTGGARSYEQYF. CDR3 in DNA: TGTGCCAGCAGCAATACAGGGGGCGCCAGGTCCTACGAGCAGTACTTC.

The CDR3 is CASRDRGGTDTQYF. The CDR3 region has the DNA TGTGCCAGCAGGGACAGGGGAGGCACAGATACGCAGTATTTT. This sequence joins TRBV7-2 and TRBJ2-3; TRBD1 agrees at 9 bases. The CDR3 totals 14 residues. CDR1 SGHTA and CDR2 FQGNSA come from the germline V gene. The V segment lost 6 bases and the J segment 1 base; nucleotides outside the gene matches: 2.

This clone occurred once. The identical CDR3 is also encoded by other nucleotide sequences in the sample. The CDR3 nucleotides are TGTGCCAGCAGCTTGCTTACAGATACGCAGTATTTT. The encoded protein is CASSLLTDTQYF. V usage is TRBV5-4 and J usage is TRBJ2-3; no firm D call. Per germline, CDR1 SGHNT and CDR2 YYREEE (reference sequence). The V end lost 1 base, the J end lost 3 bases, and 3 bases lay between the germline ends. This CDR3 is built from 12 residues.

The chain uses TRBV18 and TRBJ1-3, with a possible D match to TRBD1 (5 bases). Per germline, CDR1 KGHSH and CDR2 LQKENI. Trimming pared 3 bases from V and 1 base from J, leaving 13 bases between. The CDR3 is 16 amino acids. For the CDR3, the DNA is TGTGCCAGCTCACCCGACAGCGCCTCATCTGGAAACACCATATATTTT. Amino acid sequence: CASSPDSASSGNTIYF.

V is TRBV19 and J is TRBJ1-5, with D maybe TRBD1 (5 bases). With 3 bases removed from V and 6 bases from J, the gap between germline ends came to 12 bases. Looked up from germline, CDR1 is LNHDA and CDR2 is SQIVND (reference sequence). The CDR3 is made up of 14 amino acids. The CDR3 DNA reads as TGTGCCAGTAGTATGGAGGGACGCAGTCAGCCCCAGCATTTT. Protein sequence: CASSMEGRSQPQHF.

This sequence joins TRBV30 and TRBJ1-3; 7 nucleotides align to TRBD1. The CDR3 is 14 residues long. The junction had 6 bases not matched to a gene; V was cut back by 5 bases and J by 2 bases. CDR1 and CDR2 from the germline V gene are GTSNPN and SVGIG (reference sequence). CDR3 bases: TGTGCCTGGGAAGGGGGCACAGCTGGAAACACCATATATTTT. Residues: CAWEGGTAGNTIYF.

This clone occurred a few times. The CDR3 sequence is CAWRPDRGHEQFF. The CDR3 DNA reads TGTGCCTGGCGACCGGACAGGGGGCATGAGCAGTTCTTC. V and J are TRBV30 and TRBJ2-1, with 11 positions matching TRBD1. The junction had 5 bases not matched to a gene; V was cut back by 5 bases and J by 8 bases. This CDR3 is built from 13 residues. Germline V gene data show CDR1 as GTSNPN and CDR2 as SVGIG (reference sequence).

CDR3 region: CASSPDGRVEQYF. CDR3 nucleotide sequence: TGTGCCAGCAGCCCCGACGGCAGGGTCGAGCAGTACTTC. J is TRBJ2-7 and V is TRBV3-1 (or the pseudogene TRBV3-2); maybe TRBD1 (5 bases). CDR3 length: 13 amino acids. Germline V gene lookup returns CDR1 LGHDT and CDR2 YNNKEL (reference sequence). Deletions cut 4 bases from V and 6 bases from J, with 13 bases between.

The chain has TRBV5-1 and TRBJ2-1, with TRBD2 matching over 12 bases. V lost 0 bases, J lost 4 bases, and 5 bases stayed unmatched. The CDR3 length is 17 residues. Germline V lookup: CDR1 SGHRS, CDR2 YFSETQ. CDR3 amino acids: CASSLETSGGGYNEQFF. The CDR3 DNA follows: TGCGCCAGCAGCTTGGAGACTAGCGGGGGAGGTTACAATGAGCAGTTCTTC.

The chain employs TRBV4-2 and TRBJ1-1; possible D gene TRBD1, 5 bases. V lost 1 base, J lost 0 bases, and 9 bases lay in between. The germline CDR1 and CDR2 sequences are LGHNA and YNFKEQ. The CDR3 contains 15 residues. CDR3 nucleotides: TGTGCCAGCAGCCAAGCTAGGGGAATGAACACTGAAGCTTTCTTT. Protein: CASSQARGMNTEAFF.

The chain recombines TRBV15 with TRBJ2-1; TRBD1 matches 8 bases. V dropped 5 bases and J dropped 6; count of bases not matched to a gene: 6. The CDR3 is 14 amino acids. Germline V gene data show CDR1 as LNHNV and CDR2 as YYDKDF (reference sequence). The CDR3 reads CATSGRTGFNEQFF. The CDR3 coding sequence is TGTGCCACCAGCGGCAGGACAGGGTTCAATGAGCAGTTCTTC.

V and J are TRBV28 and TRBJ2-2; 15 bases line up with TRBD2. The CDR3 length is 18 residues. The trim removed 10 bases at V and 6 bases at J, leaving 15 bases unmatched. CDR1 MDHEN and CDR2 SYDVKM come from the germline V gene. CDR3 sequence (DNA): TGTGCCACTAAACCGGGACTAGCGGGAGGATACAGGTCCGGGGAGCTGTTTTTT. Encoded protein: CATKPGLAGGYRSGELFF.

In DNA, the CDR3 is TGCGCCAGCAGCTTGGCCCTGACTAGCGGGCAAGAGACCCAGTACTTC. Encoded protein: CASSLALTSGQETQYF. The V call is TRBV5-1, the J call TRBJ2-5; 10 bases map to TRBD2. CDR1 is SGHRS and CDR2 is YFSETQ in the germline V gene. This CDR3 spans 16 amino acids. Germline trimming cut 0 bases from V and 2 bases from J; bases unmatched to any gene: 4.

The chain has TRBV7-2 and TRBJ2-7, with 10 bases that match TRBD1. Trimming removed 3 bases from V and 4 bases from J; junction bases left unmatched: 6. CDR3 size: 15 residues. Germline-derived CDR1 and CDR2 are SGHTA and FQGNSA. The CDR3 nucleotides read TGTGCCAGCAGCTTCCTCCAGGGACAGGGGTACGAGCAGTACTTC. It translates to CASSFLQGQGYEQYF.

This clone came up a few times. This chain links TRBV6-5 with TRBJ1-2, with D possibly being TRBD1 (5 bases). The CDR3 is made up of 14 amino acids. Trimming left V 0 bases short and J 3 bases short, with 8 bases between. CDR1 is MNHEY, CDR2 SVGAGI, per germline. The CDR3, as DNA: TGTGCCAGCAGTTACTCTCGACAGTACTATGGCTACACCTTC. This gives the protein CASSYSRQYYGYTF.

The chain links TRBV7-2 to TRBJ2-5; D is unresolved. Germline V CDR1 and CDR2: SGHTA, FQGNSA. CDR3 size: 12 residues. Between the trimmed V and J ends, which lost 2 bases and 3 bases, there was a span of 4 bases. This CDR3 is CASSLSKETQYF. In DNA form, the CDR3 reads TGTGCCAGCAGCTTATCCAAAGAGACCCAGTACTTC.

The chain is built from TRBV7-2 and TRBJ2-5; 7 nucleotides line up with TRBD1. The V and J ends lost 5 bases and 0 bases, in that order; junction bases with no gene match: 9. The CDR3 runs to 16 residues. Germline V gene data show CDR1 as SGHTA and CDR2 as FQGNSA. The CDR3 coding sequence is TGTGCCAGCAGCGGCACAGGGGAAAAGTACCAAGAGACCCAGTACTTC. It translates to CASSGTGEKYQETQYF.

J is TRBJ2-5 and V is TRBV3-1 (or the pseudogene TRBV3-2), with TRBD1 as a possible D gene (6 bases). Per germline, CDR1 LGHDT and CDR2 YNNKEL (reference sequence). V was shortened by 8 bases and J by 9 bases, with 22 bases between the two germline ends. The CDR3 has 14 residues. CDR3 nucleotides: TGTGCCAGCGCAGGGGACACCACTCCAAGGGCCCAGTACTTC. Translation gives CASAGDTTPRAQYF.

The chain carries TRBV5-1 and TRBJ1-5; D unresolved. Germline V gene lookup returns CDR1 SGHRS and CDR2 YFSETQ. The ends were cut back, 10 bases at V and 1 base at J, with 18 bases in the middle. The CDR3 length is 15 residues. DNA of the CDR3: TGCGCCTCCTCACCGGGGTCGGGGAGCAATCAGCCCCAGCATTTT. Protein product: CASSPGSGSNQPQHF.